What follows are 17 T cell receptor beta chains derived from one specimen sequenced in a study of blood T cell repertoires in COVID-19. Some clones are missing from TCRdb's copy, which holds only in-frame ones; the method was immunoSEQ multiplex PCR. The sample records about 360,000 clones, around 83% being singletons. The specimen was peripheral blood. All receptors come from a young man with active or convalescent COVID-19.

This sequence joins TRBV10-3 and TRBJ1-1; D call uncertain. The CDR3 is 14 residues long. Germline V gives CDR1 ENHRY, CDR2 SYGVKD. Trimming cost V 2 bases and J 4 bases, with 11 bases left between them. Here the CDR3 DNA reads TGTGCCATCAGTGAGGGCGGTTGGGTCACTGAAGCTTTCTTT. Its protein is CAISEGGWVTEAFF.

The table lists this clone with a count of one. This chain joins TRBV6-5 and TRBJ1-2; 7 bases are a match to TRBD1. J lost 3 bases, V lost 6 bases, and 4 bases had no gene match. Per the germline V gene, CDR1 is MNHEY and CDR2 is SVGAGI. The CDR3 extends over 13 amino acids. The DNA of the CDR3 is TGTGCCAGCAGCGTACAGGGGTACTATGGCTACACCTTC. It yields the protein CASSVQGYYGYTF.

The CDR3 DNA reads TGCGCCAGCAGCCTGGGGCTAACAGGTGGGCCGAACACCATATATTTT. Residues: CASSLGLTGGPNTIYF. The gene calls are TRBV5-1 and TRBJ1-3; the D gene is possibly TRBD1 (5 bases). Trimming left V 4 bases short and J 7 bases short, with 21 bases between. Germline CDR1 reads SGHRS; CDR2 reads YFSETQ. This CDR3 is 16 amino acids long.

This sequence joins TRBV7-9 and TRBJ1-2; D gene unclear. The CDR3 extends over 14 amino acids. Per the germline V gene, CDR1 is SEHNR and CDR2 is FQNEAQ (reference sequence). Trimming removed 3 bases at V and 1 base at J, with 9 bases between. For the CDR3, the DNA is TGTGCCAGCAGCTTGCGCGCCTATAACTATGGCTACACCTTC. It yields the protein CASSLRAYNYGYTF.

This clone was recorded only once. The chain's CDR3 is CAWALYEQYF. As DNA, the CDR3 is TGTGCCTGGGCCCTATACGAGCAGTACTTC. This chain connects TRBV5-3 to TRBJ2-7; unclear D gene. TRBV5-3 qualifies as an ORF whose function is uncertain. The CDR3 is 10 amino acids. Trimming took off 10 bases at V and 4 bases at J, with 9 bases between the two ends.

The chain is built from TRBV11-1 and TRBJ2-1, with D possibly matching TRBD1 (5 bases). The CDR3 has 14 residues. Trimming stripped 2 bases from V and 4 bases from J, with 9 bases between. The germline V gene has CDR1 SGHAT and CDR2 FQDESV (reference sequence). The CDR3 is CASSLPTAYNEQFF. The DNA of the CDR3 is TGTGCCAGCAGCTTACCGACAGCATACAATGAGCAGTTCTTC. Using reference TRBV11-1 and TRBJ2-1 for the parts outside the CDR3, the full variable domain is EAEVAQSPRYKITEKSQAVAFWCDPISGHATLYWYRQILGQGPELLVQFQDESVVDDSQLPKDRFSAERLKGVDSTLKIQPAELGDSAMYLCASSLPTAYNEQFFGPGTRLTVL.

The V and J genes are TRBV19 and TRBJ2-1; possible D gene TRBD2, 5 bases. Looked up from germline, CDR1 is LNHDA and CDR2 is SQIVND (reference sequence). V lost 3 bases and J lost 3, with 9 bases in between. The CDR3 runs 14 residues. CDR3 amino acids: CASSMNRGYNEQFF. The CDR3 DNA is TGTGCCAGTAGTATGAACCGGGGCTACAATGAGCAGTTCTTC. Based on the CDR3 plus reference TRBV19 and TRBJ2-1, the full variable domain is DGGITQSPKYLFRKEGQNVTLSCEQNLNHDAMYWYRQDPGQGLRLIYYSQIVNDFQKGDIAEGYSVSREKKESFPLTVTSAQKNPTAFYLCASSMNRGYNEQFFGPGTRLTVL.

V and J are TRBV7-2 and TRBJ2-7; D is unresolved. V was clipped by 6 bases and J by 4 bases, with 19 bases between them. The CDR3 extends over 15 amino acids. Germline loops: CDR1 SGHTA, CDR2 FQGNSA. The CDR3 is CASSRTRLELYEQYF. The CDR3 DNA reads as TGTGCCAGCAGTCGTACTCGTCTGGAGCTTTACGAGCAGTACTTC.

The rearrangement uses TRBV7-9 and TRBJ2-7; D might be TRBD2 (6 bases). This CDR3 has 12 amino acids. In germline, CDR1 is SEHNR, CDR2 FQNEAQ (reference sequence). V was shortened by 7 bases and J by 4 bases, with 11 bases between the two germline ends. The CDR3 is CASNGAGYEQYF. The DNA for the CDR3 is TGTGCCAGCAATGGGGCGGGATACGAGCAGTACTTC.

This rearrangement joins TRBV19 to TRBJ1-5; 7 bases line up with TRBD1. From germline, CDR1 is LNHDA and CDR2 SQIVND (reference sequence). The CDR3 loop spans 15 amino acids. After removal of 6 bases from V and 0 bases from J, the junction contained 5 bases not matched to a gene. The CDR3 loop reads CASSAPGGSNQPQHF. The CDR3 DNA sequence: TGTGCCAGTAGCGCGCCAGGGGGTAGCAATCAGCCCCAGCATTTT.

The rearrangement links TRBV11-2 to TRBJ2-7; D is undetermined. The germline V gene has CDR1 SGHAT and CDR2 FQNNGV. The CDR3 spans 14 residues. The V end was cut by 0 bases, the J end by 1 base, with 7 bases between. As DNA, the CDR3 is TGTGCCAGCAGCTTAGACGCCACTTCCTACGAGCAGTACTTC. As protein: CASSLDATSYEQYF.

The V gene is TRBV23-1, the J gene TRBJ1-2, with D unresolved. TRBV23-1 carries the ORF label, with uncertain function. This CDR3 has 13 amino acids. V was shortened by 4 bases and J by 8 bases, with 14 bases between the two germline ends. The CDR3 is CASSPRHSKGYTF. The CDR3 DNA reads as TGCGCCAGCAGTCCACGCCATTCTAAGGGCTACACCTTC.

This rearrangement joins TRBV10-2 to TRBJ2-5; TRBD2 matches 12 bases. This CDR3 contains 15 residues. The germline CDR1 and CDR2 sequences are WSHSY and SAAADI. J lost 4 bases, V lost 1 base, and 1 base had no gene match. This CDR3 is CASSELGLAGETQYF. The CDR3 nucleotides read TGCGCCAGCAGTGAGTTGGGACTAGCGGGAGAGACCCAGTACTTC.

V gene TRBV9 combines with J gene TRBJ1-2, with unresolved D. The CDR3 sequence is 13 residues long. V lost 0 bases, J lost 8 bases, and 11 bases lay in between. Germline assignment: CDR1 SGDLS and CDR2 YYNGEE. The CDR3 is CASSVESWRGYTF. The CDR3 nucleotides read TGTGCCAGCAGCGTAGAGAGTTGGAGGGGCTACACCTTC.

As concerns this clone: Other DNA variants within this sample encode the same CDR3. The chain recombines TRBV24-1 with TRBJ2-1; 8 nucleotides agree with TRBD2. The V gene's germline CDR1 is KGHDR and CDR2 SFDVKD. V shed 2 bases, J shed 2 bases, and the junction held 4 bases outside the gene matches. The CDR3 runs to 16 residues. The CDR3: CATSDSLAGPYNEQFF. The CDR3 DNA reads as TGTGCCACCAGTGATTCGCTAGCGGGTCCCTACAATGAGCAGTTCTTC.

This clone was recorded once. The chain links TRBV24-1 to TRBJ2-5; D ambiguous. V was trimmed by 9 bases and J by 4 bases, leaving 20 bases between them. The CDR3 length is 15 residues. In germline, CDR1 is KGHDR, CDR2 SFDVKD. CDR3 DNA: TGTGCCACCGGTCGAGGTGGTTCAAAACGAGAGACCCAGTACTTC. Protein: CATGRGGSKRETQYF.

This clone was recorded a few times. The rearrangement links TRBV9 to TRBJ1-1, with a possible D match to TRBD1 (5 bases). In germline, CDR1 is SGDLS, CDR2 YYNGEE. The length of the CDR3 is 14 residues. V lost 3 bases, J lost 2 bases, and 11 bases lay in between. CDR3 protein: CASSEAQGNTEAFF. The CDR3 region has the DNA TGTGCCAGCAGCGAGGCGCAGGGAAACACTGAAGCTTTCTTT.